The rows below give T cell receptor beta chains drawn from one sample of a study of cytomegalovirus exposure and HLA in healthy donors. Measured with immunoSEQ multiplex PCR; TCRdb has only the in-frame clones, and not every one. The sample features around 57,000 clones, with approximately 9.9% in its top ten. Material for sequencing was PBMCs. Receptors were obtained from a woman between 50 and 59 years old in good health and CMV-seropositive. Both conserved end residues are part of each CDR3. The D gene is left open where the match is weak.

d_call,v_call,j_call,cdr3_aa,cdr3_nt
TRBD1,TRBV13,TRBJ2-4,CASSPGTGVGENIQYF,TGTGCCAGCAGCCCCGGGACAGGGGTCGGCGAAAACATTCAGTACTTC
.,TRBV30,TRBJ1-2,CAWSRGGAGGYTF,TGTGCCTGGAGCCGCGGGGGCGCGGGTGGCTACACCTTC
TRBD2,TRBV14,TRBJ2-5,CASSRIPPGGGETQYF,TGTGCCAGCAGCCGAATCCCGCCGGGAGGAGGAGAGACCCAGTACTTC
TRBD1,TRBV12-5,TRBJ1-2,CASGFDTGANYGYTF,TGTGCTAGTGGTTTTGATACAGGGGCTAACTATGGCTACACCTTC
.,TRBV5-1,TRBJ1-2,CASSLGGPANYGYTF,TGCGCCAGCAGCTTGGGGGGGCCAGCTAACTATGGCTACACCTTC
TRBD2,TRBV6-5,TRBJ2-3,CASSTPGLGDDTQYF,TGTGCCAGCAGTACTCCGGGACTAGGGGACGATACGCAGTATTTT
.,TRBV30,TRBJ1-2,CAWSVGGQIGYTF,TGTGCCTGGAGTGTTGGGGGCCAGATTGGTTACACCTTC
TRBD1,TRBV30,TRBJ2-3,CAWSADRGLTDTQYF,TGTGCCTGGAGTGCCGACAGGGGGCTTACAGATACGCAGTATTTT
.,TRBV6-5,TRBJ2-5,CASRRGTHGGKTQYF,TGTGCCAGCAGACGCGGGACCCACGGAGGGAAGACCCAGTACTTC
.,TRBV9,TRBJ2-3,CASSEGYPTDTQYF,TGTGCCAGCAGCGAGGGGTATCCCACAGATACGCAGTATTTT
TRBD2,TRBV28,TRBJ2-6,CAISLRLAEFSGANVPTF,TGTGCCATCTCCCTGCGGCTAGCGGAATTTTCTGGGGCCAACGTCCCGACTTTC
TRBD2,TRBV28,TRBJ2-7,CASSPRAGAAYEQYF,TGTGCCAGCAGCCCCCGTGCGGGAGCGGCCTACGAGCAGTACTTC
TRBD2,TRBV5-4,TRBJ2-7,CASSGGAAGRVYEQYF,TGTGCCAGCAGTGGCGGTGCGGCCGGGAGGGTTTACGAGCAGTACTTC
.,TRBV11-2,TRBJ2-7,CASSLKQGYSYEQYF,TGTGCCAGCAGCTTAAAACAGGGCTACTCCTACGAGCAGTACTTC
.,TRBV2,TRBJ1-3,CASSRDSGNTIYF,TGTGCCAGCAGTAGGGACTCCGGAAACACCATATATTTT
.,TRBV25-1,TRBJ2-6,CASSDPNSGANVLTF,TGTGCCAGCAGTGATCCCAACTCTGGGGCCAACGTCCTGACTTTC
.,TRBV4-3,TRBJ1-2,CASSQDRDNYGYTF,TGCGCCAGCAGCCAAGACCGAGATAACTATGGCTACACCTTC
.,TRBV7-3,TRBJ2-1,CASSLNGPSNNEQFF,TGTGCCAGCAGCTTAAATGGTCCTTCTAACAATGAGCAGTTCTTC
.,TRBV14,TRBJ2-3,CASSQLAGTYTDTQYF,TGTGCCAGCAGCCAATTGGCGGGGACCTACACAGATACGCAGTATTTT
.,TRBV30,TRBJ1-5,CAWSRVLDNQPQHF,TGTGCCTGGAGCAGGGTTTTAGATAATCAGCCCCAGCATTTT
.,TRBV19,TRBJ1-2,CASSLRTDYGYTF,TGTGCCAGTAGTCTTCGGACAGACTATGGCTACACCTTC
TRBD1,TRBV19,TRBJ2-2,CASSRTTGGSTGELFF,TGTGCCAGTAGCCGCACGACAGGGGGAAGCACCGGGGAGCTGTTTTTT
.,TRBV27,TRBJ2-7,CASSWDTLGNEQYF,TGTGCCAGCAGTTGGGACACCCTTGGGAACGAGCAGTACTTC
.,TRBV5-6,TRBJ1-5,CASSSRKETGQYSNQPQHF,TGTGCCAGCAGCTCCCGAAAAGAGACTGGACAGTATAGCAATCAGCCCCAGCATTTT
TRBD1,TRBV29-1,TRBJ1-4,CSVAPRGTGATNEKLFF,TGCAGCGTGGCCCCGCGGGGGACAGGGGCAACTAATGAAAAACTGTTTTTT
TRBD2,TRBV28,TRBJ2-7,CASRHLGSSGLYEQYF,TGCGCCAGCAGACACCTAGGGTCTAGCGGACTCTACGAGCAGTACTTC
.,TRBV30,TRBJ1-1,CAWSYTATEAFF,TGTGCCTGGAGTTACACAGCCACTGAAGCTTTCTTT
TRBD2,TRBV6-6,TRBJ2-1,CASSYVLADYNEQFF,TGTGCCAGCAGTTATGTCCTAGCGGATTACAATGAGCAGTTCTTC
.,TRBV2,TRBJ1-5,CASSLLSQPQHF,TGTGCCAGCAGCCTTTTGAGTCAGCCCCAGCATTTT
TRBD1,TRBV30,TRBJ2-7,CAWSVLTTGLHEQYF,TGTGCCTGGAGTGTACTAACGACAGGGCTACACGAGCAGTACTTC
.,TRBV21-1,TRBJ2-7,CASSKVGVSDTYEQYF,TGTGCCAGCAGCAAAGTAGGAGTTTCCGATACCTACGAGCAGTACTTC
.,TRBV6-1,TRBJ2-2,CASSVGALGNTGELFF,TGTGCCAGCAGTGTGGGGGCCCTCGGGAACACCGGGGAGCTGTTTTTT
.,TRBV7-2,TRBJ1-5,CASTLGGANQPQHF,TGTGCCAGCACTTTAGGTGGGGCCAATCAGCCCCAGCATTTT
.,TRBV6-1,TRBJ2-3,CASSEVNSPPDTQYF,TGTGCCAGCAGTGAAGTAAACAGCCCCCCAGATACGCAGTATTTT
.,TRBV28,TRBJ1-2,CASSLGQYFGYTF,.
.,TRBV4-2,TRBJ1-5,CASSPRGNQPQHF,TGTGCCAGCAGCCCCCGGGGGAATCAGCCCCAGCATTTT
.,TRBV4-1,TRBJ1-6,CASSQDAGSNSPLHF,TGCGCCAGCAGCCAAGATGCAGGCTCGAATTCACCCCTCCACTTT
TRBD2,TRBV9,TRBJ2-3,CASSVTSGGNTDTQYF,TGTGCCAGCAGCGTGACTAGCGGGGGAAACACAGATACGCAGTATTTT
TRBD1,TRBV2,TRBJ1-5,CASGTGTGNQPQHF,TGTGCCAGCGGAACCGGGACAGGCAATCAGCCCCAGCATTTT
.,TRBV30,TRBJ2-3,CAWSVIRGTDTQYF,TGTGCCTGGAGTGTAATTCGGGGTACAGATACGCAGTATTTT
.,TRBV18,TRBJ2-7,CASSPRQAYEQYF,TGTGCCAGCTCACCCCGGCAGGCCTACGAGCAGTACTTC
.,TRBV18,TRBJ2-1,CASSRDLGNEQFF,TGTGCCAGCTCCCGGGACTTGGGGAATGAGCAGTTCTTC
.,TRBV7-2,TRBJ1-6,CASSPPGYSPLHF,TGTGCCAGCAGCCCCCCCGGGTATTCACCCCTCCACTTT
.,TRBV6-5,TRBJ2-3,CASSYHKQGDTQYF,TGTGCCAGCAGTTACCACAAACAGGGTGATACGCAGTATTTT
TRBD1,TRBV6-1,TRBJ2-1,CASTEDRVGYNEQFF,TGTGCCAGCACCGAGGACAGGGTGGGTTACAATGAGCAGTTCTTC